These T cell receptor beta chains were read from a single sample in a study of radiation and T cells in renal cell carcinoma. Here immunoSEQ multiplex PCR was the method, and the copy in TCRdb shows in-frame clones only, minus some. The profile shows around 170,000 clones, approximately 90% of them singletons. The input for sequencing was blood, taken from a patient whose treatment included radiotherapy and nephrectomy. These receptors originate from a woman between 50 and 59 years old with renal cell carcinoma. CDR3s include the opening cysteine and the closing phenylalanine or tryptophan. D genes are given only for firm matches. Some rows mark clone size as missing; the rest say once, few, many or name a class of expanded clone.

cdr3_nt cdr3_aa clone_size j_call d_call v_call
TGTGCCAGTACTTATACAGGGGGTGTAGAGCAGCCCCAGCATTTT CASTYTGGVEQPQHF . TRBJ1-5 TRBD1 TRBV19
TGTGCCAGCAGTGTGGCTAGCGGGGGTGAGACCCAGTACTTC CASSVASGGETQYF once TRBJ2-5 TRBD2 TRBV2
TGTGCCAGCTCATCCGGGACTTCCTACGAGCAGTACTTC CASSSGTSYEQYF . TRBJ2-7 . TRBV18
TGTGCCAGTAGTATAGATGCGCCGGGGAATGAAAAACTGTTTTTT CASSIDAPGNEKLFF . TRBJ1-4 . TRBV19
TGTGCCAGCACCACGAGACCGGGACAGGGCTATGGCTACACCTTC CASTTRPGQGYGYTF few TRBJ1-2 TRBD1 TRBV6-1
TGTGCCAGCAGCCTCCACACAGATACGCAGTATTTT CASSLHTDTQYF . TRBJ2-3 . TRBV4-2
TGTGCCAGTAGGGGGGCACTCACGCAAGCTTTCTTT CASRGALTQAFF once TRBJ1-1 . TRBV19
TGTGCCAGCAGCCACAGGGCCTCGAGCTCCTACAATGAGCAGTTCTTC CASSHRASSSYNEQFF . TRBJ2-1 . TRBV7-9
TGTGCCAGTAGTATAGATACGACCGGGGGCACAGATACGCAGTATTTT CASSIDTTGGTDTQYF . TRBJ2-3 . TRBV19
TGTGCCAGCAGCCCCCCGTCTACAGGGCCAGAGACCCAGTACTTC CASSPPSTGPETQYF . TRBJ2-5 . TRBV7-9
TGTGCCAGTAGTCCTGGGGGGGACAGGGATCGGGATCAGCCCCAGCATTTT CASSPGGDRDRDQPQHF few TRBJ1-5 TRBD1 TRBV19
TGTGCCAGCAGGGATCCGGGACAGGGCGTGGATACGCAGTATTTT CASRDPGQGVDTQYF . TRBJ2-3 TRBD1 TRBV7-3
TGTGCCAGCAGCATAGGAAGGGGGATCCTACCCACCCTCTATGGCTACACCTTC CASSIGRGILPTLYGYTF . TRBJ1-2 . TRBV7-9
TGTGCCAGCAGCGTAGAAGACAGGGGCTACGAGCAGTACTTC CASSVEDRGYEQYF . TRBJ2-7 TRBD1 TRBV9
TGTGCCAGTAGTAACCTATCTGGAAACACCATATATTTT CASSNLSGNTIYF . TRBJ1-3 . TRBV19
TGTGCCAGCAGCGTAGTGACCCATAACACCGGGGAGCTGTTTTTT CASSVVTHNTGELFF few TRBJ2-2 . TRBV9
TGTGCCAGCAGCCAAGGAATCGGGGGCGCCGGGGCAAACACCATATATTTT CASSQGIGGAGANTIYF . TRBJ1-3 . TRBV4-2
TGTGCCAGTAGTATTTCACCGAACACTGAAGCTTTCTTT CASSISPNTEAFF . TRBJ1-1 . TRBV19
TGTGCCAGCAGCTTAAGCCCAAACGGCTACACCTTC CASSLSPNGYTF . TRBJ1-2 . TRBV7-9
TGTGCCAGTAGCCCAGTCCGTGGGGATACGCAGTATTTT CASSPVRGDTQYF . TRBJ2-3 . TRBV19
TGCGCCAGCAGCTTGGCTAGCGGGGGCTACGAGCAGTACTTC CASSLASGGYEQYF . TRBJ2-7 TRBD2 TRBV5-1
TGTGCCAGCAGTGCCCTCGACAGGGGGACTGGAAACACCATATATTTT CASSALDRGTGNTIYF . TRBJ1-3 TRBD1 TRBV6-1
TGTGCCAGCAGCTTAGGTTCTAGCAGCACCGGGGAGCTGTTTTTT CASSLGSSSTGELFF few TRBJ2-2 . TRBV7-9
TGCGCCAGCAGTCTCCAACCCTACGAGCAGTACTTC CASSLQPYEQYF few TRBJ2-7 . TRBV5-1
TGTGCCAGCAGGGCCGGACAGGGAGAGAGCGAAAAACTGTTTTTT CASRAGQGESEKLFF . TRBJ1-4 TRBD1 TRBV6-5
TGTGCCAGCAGACCCGGGACAGGGATGGCTGAAGCTTTCTTT CASRPGTGMAEAFF . TRBJ1-1 TRBD1 TRBV6-5
TGTGCCAGCAGCTCCACCGGGACAGGCTCCTACGAGCAGTACTTC CASSSTGTGSYEQYF . TRBJ2-7 TRBD1 TRBV7-6
TGTGCCTGGAGTGTACCTGGGATTGAAAAACTGTTTTTT CAWSVPGIEKLFF . TRBJ1-4 . TRBV30